This T cell receptor (beta chain) is from a study of blood T cell repertoires in COVID-19. The assay was immunoSEQ multiplex PCR, and TCRdb's table has in-frame clones only and misses some. The data hold 200,000 to 250,000 clones, with about 85% observed a single time. This TCR came from a man between 35 and 55 years old with acute or convalescent COVID-19. Sequenced input: peripheral blood.

The CDR3 loop reads CATSDAGRGSGYTEAFF. The DNA for the CDR3 is TGTGCCACCAGTGATGCGGGCAGGGGGTCGGGTTACACTGAAGCTTTCTTT. The chain couples TRBV24-1 to TRBJ1-1, with TRBD1 matching over 7 bases. The germline CDR1 and CDR2 sequences are KGHDR and SFDVKD. The CDR3 contains 17 residues. J lost 3 bases, V lost 3 bases, and 12 bases had no gene match.